This T cell receptor (beta chain) stems from a study of T cells in narcolepsy. A word on this clone: Antigen unknown.

Profiling relied on immunoSEQ multiplex PCR, and the TCRdb table lists in-frame clones only, not all of them. The sample lists some 25,000 clones; 55% to 80% were seen once. Study outcomes and limitations: Comparing one patient's CSF and blood CD4+ clonotypes highlighted HCRT- and TRIB2-specific autoreactive clonotypes. Healthy controls reportedly lacked the autoreactive clonotypes serially found in patients' blood.

Sequencing was done on a sample of memory (CD45RA-) CD4+ T cells from blood. The source of this sequence is a human donor in good health.

CDR3 sequence reads: CASSPGVPGTDTQYF. For the CDR3, the DNA is TGTGCCAGCAGCCCGGGAGTGCCGGGCACAGATACGCAGTATTTT. The gene calls are TRBV4-2 and TRBJ2-3, with a tentative D call TRBD2 (6 bases). Trimming pared 4 bases from V and 1 base from J, leaving 12 bases between. The V gene's germline CDR1 is LGHNA and CDR2 YNFKEQ. The CDR3 runs to 15 residues.